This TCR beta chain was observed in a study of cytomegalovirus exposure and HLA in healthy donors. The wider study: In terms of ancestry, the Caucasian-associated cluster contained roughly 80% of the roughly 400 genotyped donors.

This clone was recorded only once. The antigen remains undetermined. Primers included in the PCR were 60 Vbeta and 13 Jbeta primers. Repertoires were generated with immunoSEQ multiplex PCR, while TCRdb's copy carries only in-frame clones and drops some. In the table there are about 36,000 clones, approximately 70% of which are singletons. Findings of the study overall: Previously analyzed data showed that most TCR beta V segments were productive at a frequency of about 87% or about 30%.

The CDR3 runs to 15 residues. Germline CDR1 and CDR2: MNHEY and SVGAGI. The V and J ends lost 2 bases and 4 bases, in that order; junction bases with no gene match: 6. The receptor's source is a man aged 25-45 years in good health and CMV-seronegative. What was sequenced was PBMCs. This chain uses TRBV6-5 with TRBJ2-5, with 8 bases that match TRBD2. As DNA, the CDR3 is TGTGCCAGCAGTTACGGGACTAGTCGGGCAGAGACCCAGTACTTC. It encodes CASSYGTSRAETQYF.